Below, 12 T cell receptor beta chains from the same sample are listed, as sequenced in a study of blood T cell repertoires in COVID-19 (TCRdb year 2020). Preparation of the library involved the immunoSEQ multiplex PCR assay. The clones in this table, taken by TCRdb from immuneACCESS, are in-frame only. Not every clone is retained; where verified, under half of the shortfall comes from an unresolved V gene, and the cause of the rest is unknown. The sample table shows hundreds of thousands of clones, and about 89% are seen once. The ten largest clones add up to roughly 7.1% of the sample. Sequencing input: peripheral blood. The source of these receptors is a woman aged 50 to 60 who had recovered from COVID-19.

This clone has just a few counts. The V call is TRBV18, the J call TRBJ2-2; D ambiguous. V lost 5 bases, J lost 7 bases, and 14 bases lay in between. The CDR3 runs to 14 residues. CDR1 is KGHSH, CDR2 LQKENI, per germline. CDR3 bases: TGTGCCAGCTCAGCTGCCGAGGAAGTCGGGGAGCTGTTTTTT. This encodes CASSAAEEVGELFF.

The CDR3 DNA follows: TGTGCCAGCAGCTTATCCCCTCCCGGTGAGCAGTTCTTC. Its translation: CASSLSPPGEQFF. The chain has TRBV7-9 and TRBJ2-1; no clear D. CDR3 length: 13 residues. Between the trimmed V and J ends, which lost 2 bases and 9 bases, there was a span of 11 bases. Per the germline V gene, CDR1 is SEHNR and CDR2 is FQNEAQ (reference sequence). The full variable domain, in which reference TRBV7-9 and TRBJ2-1 provide the parts outside the CDR3, is DTGVSQNPRHKITKRGQNVTFRCDPISEHNRLYWYRQTLGQGPEFLTYFQNEAQLEKSRLLSDRFSAERPKGSFSTLEIQRTEQGDSAMYLCASSLSPPGEQFFGPGTRLTVL.

The chain couples TRBV6-5 to TRBJ2-3; 7 bases are a match to TRBD1. The CDR3 is 15 amino acids. The V gene's germline CDR1 is MNHEY and CDR2 SVGAGI. The trim removed 5 bases at V and 1 base at J, leaving 6 bases unmatched. The CDR3 DNA sequence: TGTGCCAGCAGTATTGACAGGGTAGGCACAGATACGCAGTATTTT. Translation: CASSIDRVGTDTQYF.

V usage is TRBV7-9 and J usage is TRBJ2-4; TRBD2 matches at 9 bases. With 8 bases clipped from V and 8 bases from J, the junction kept 1 base outside the gene matches. Germline lookup yields CDR1 SEHNR and CDR2 FQNEAQ (reference sequence). The CDR3 covers 11 residues. The CDR3 nucleotides are TGTGCCAGCGGCGGGAGGGACATTCAGTACTTC. Its protein product is CASGGRDIQYF. Full variable domain (remainder filled in from reference TRBV7-9 and TRBJ2-4): DTGVSQNPRHKITKRGQNVTFRCDPISEHNRLYWYRQTLGQGPEFLTYFQNEAQLEKSRLLSDRFSAERPKGSFSTLEIQRTEQGDSAMYLCASGGRDIQYFGAGTRLSVL.

This chain uses TRBV28 with TRBJ2-7, with D perhaps TRBD2 (7 bases). This CDR3 contains 13 residues. Trimming took 6 bases from V and 4 from J, leaving 13 bases between them. In germline, CDR1 is MDHEN, CDR2 SYDVKM. CDR3 in DNA: TGTGCCAGCAGCCCAGCGGGACAATACGAGCAGTACTTC. It encodes CASSPAGQYEQYF. Full variable domain (missing parts from reference TRBV28 and TRBJ2-7): DVKVTQSSRYLVKRTGEKVFLECVQDMDHENMFWYRQDPGLGLRLIYFSYDVKMKEKGDIPEGYSVSREKKERFSLILESASTNQTSMYLCASSPAGQYEQYFGPGTRLTVT.

V is TRBV19 and J is TRBJ2-5; D remains unclear. CDR1 and CDR2 (germline): LNHDA, SQIVND (reference sequence). The CDR3 spans 13 residues. The germline V and J ends were trimmed by 5 bases and 13 bases, with 20 bases remaining between them. The CDR3 spells CASSRNGHEAPYF. The CDR3 DNA is TGTGCCAGTAGTCGAAACGGCCACGAGGCTCCGTACTTC.

The chain links TRBV7-9 to TRBJ1-2; a possible D gene is TRBD1 (5 bases). The CDR3 consists of 14 residues. Germline-derived CDR1 and CDR2 are SEHNR and FQNEAQ (reference sequence). V gave up 2 bases and J gave up 5 bases, with 12 bases separating them. CDR3 DNA sequence: TGTGCCAGCAGCTTATCGACAGCTTCTTATGGCTACACCTTC. It codes for CASSLSTASYGYTF.

The rearrangement uses TRBV12-3 or TRBV12-4 and TRBJ2-1, with D maybe TRBD2 (6 bases). The CDR3 sequence is 13 residues long. V dropped 6 bases and J dropped 5 bases, with 11 bases sitting between them. CDR3 region: CASSLAPNNEQFF. CDR3 nucleotide sequence: TGTGCCAGCAGCCTAGCGCCCAACAATGAGCAGTTCTTC.

This clone has a single count. The chain links TRBV6-2 or TRBV6-3 to TRBJ1-5; 11 bases are a match to TRBD1. The CDR3 is 15 amino acids. The germline CDR1 and CDR2 sequences are MNHEY and SVGEGT. The V and J ends lost 4 bases and 2 bases, in that order; junction bases with no gene match: 1. This chain's CDR3 is CASSLGQGGNQPQHF. The CDR3 DNA sequence: TGTGCCAGCAGTTTGGGACAGGGGGGCAATCAGCCCCAGCATTTT.

The V and J genes are TRBV7-8 and TRBJ1-6, with a possible D match to TRBD1 (6 bases). Germline assignment: CDR1 SGHVS and CDR2 FQNEAQ. Trimming stripped 5 bases from V and 5 bases from J, with 10 bases between. The CDR3 length is 14 residues. In DNA form, the CDR3 reads TGTGCCAGCAGCATAGGACAGCATAATTCACCCCTCCACTTT. Protein: CASSIGQHNSPLHF.

The table lists this clone with a count of one. The rearrangement uses TRBV7-2 and TRBJ1-5; D unresolved. V dropped 3 bases and J dropped 1 base, with 7 bases sitting between them. The CDR3 runs 14 residues. The germline gives CDR1 SGHTA, CDR2 FQGNSA. CDR3 loop: CASSFRESNQPQHF. CDR3 DNA: TGTGCCAGCAGCTTTCGGGAGAGCAATCAGCCCCAGCATTTT. Based on the CDR3 plus reference TRBV7-2 and TRBJ1-5, the full variable domain is GAGVSQSPSNKVTEKGKDVELRCDPISGHTALYWYRQSLGQGLEFLIYFQGNSAPDKSGLPSDRFSAERTGGSVSTLTIQRTQQEDSAVYLCASSFRESNQPQHFGDGTRLSIL.

The chain carries TRBV27 and TRBJ2-2; D is ambiguous. Per the germline V gene, CDR1 is MNHEY and CDR2 is SMNVEV (reference sequence). Trimming left V 3 bases short and J 2 bases short, with 10 bases between. The CDR3 runs to 15 residues. The CDR3 DNA sequence: TGTGCCAGCAGTTTTGGCCTACTAAACACCGGGGAGCTGTTTTTT. It yields the protein CASSFGLLNTGELFF.